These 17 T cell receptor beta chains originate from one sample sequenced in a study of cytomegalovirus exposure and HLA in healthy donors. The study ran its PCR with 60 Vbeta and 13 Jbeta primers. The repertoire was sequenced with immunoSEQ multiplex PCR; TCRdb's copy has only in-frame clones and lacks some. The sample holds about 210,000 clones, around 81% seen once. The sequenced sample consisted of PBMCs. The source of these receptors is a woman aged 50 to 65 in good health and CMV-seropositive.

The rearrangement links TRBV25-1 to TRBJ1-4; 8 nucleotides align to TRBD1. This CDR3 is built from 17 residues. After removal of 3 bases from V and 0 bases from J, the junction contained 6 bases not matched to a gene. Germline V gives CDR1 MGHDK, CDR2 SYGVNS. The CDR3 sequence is CASSDPGQGATNEKLFF. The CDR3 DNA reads TGTGCCAGCAGTGATCCCGGACAGGGCGCAACTAATGAAAAACTGTTTTTT.

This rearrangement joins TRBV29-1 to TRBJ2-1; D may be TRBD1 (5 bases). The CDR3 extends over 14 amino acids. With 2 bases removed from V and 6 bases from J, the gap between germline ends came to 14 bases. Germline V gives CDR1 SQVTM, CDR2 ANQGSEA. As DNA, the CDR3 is TGCAGCGTTGAACAGCCCTGGGGCGTCAATGAGCAGTTCTTC. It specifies CSVEQPWGVNEQFF.

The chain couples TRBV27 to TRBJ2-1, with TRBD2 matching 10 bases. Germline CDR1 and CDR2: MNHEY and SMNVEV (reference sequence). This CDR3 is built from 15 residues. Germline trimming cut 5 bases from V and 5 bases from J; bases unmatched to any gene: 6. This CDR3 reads CASSDQRGGHNEQFF. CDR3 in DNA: TGTGCCAGCAGTGATCAGCGGGGGGGCCACAATGAGCAGTTCTTC.

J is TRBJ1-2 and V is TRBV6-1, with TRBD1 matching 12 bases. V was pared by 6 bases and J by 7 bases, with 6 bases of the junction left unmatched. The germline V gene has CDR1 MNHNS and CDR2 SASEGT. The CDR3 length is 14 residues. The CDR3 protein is CASSPGQGAGGYTF. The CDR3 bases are TGTGCCAGCAGCCCGGGACAGGGGGCGGGTGGCTACACCTTC.

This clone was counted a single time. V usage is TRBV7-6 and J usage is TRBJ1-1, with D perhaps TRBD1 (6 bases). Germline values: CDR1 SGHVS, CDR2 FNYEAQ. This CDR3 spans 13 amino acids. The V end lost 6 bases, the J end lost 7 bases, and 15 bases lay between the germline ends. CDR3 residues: CASSLNRESEAFF. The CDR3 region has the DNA TGTGCCAGCAGTTTAAACAGGGAGAGTGAAGCTTTCTTT. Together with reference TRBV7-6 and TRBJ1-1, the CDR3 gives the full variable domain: GAGVSQSPRYKVTKRGQDVALRCDPISGHVSLYWYRQALGQGPEFLTYFNYEAQQDKSGLPNDRFSAERPEGSISTLTIQRTEQRDSAMYRCASSLNRESEAFFGQGTRLTVV.

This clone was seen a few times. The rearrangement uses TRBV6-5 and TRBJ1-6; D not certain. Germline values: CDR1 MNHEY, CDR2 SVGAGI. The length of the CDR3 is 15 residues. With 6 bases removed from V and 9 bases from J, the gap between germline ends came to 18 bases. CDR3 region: CASSLRLTRRSPLHF. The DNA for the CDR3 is TGTGCCAGCAGCTTGAGACTCACAAGGCGTTCACCCCTCCACTTT.

The CDR3 protein is CASSSGQTQETQYF. The CDR3 region has the DNA TGTGCCAGCAGCTCGGGACAGACCCAAGAGACCCAGTACTTC. J is TRBJ2-5 and V is TRBV7-6, with 7 bases lining up with TRBD1. After removal of 4 bases from V and 1 base from J, the junction contained 3 bases not matched to a gene. This CDR3 is 14 amino acids long. CDR1 and CDR2 from the germline V gene are SGHVS and FNYEAQ.

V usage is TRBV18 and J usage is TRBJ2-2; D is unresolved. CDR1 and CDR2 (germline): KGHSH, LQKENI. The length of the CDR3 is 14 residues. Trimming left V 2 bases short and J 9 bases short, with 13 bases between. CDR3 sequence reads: CASSPVAVLRELFF. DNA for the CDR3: TGTGCCAGCTCACCAGTCGCAGTTCTCCGGGAGCTGTTTTTT.

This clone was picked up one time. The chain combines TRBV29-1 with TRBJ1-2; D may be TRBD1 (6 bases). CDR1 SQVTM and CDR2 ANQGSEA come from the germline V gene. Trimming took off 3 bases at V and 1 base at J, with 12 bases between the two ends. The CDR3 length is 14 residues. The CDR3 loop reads CSVDSTGRNYGYTF. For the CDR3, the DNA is TGCAGCGTTGATAGTACAGGGCGTAACTATGGCTACACCTTC.

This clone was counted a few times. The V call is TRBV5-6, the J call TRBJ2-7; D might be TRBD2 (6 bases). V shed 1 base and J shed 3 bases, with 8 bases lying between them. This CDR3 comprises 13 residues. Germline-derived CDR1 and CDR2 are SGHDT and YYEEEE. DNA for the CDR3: TGTGCCAGCAGCTTGAACGGGGGCTACGAGCAGTACTTC. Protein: CASSLNGGYEQYF.

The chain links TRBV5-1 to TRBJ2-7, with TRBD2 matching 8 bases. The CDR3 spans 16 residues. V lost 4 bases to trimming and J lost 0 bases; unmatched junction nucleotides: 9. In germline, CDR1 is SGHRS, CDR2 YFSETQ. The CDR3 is CASSPIYAGGSYEQYF. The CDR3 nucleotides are TGCGCCAGCAGCCCGATATATGCGGGGGGCTCCTACGAGCAGTACTTC.

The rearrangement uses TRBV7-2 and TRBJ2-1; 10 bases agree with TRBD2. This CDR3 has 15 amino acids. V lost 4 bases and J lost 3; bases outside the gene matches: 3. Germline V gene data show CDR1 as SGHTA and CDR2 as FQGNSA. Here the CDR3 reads CASSYKRGGYNEQFF. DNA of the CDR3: TGTGCCAGCAGCTACAAGCGGGGGGGCTACAATGAGCAGTTCTTC. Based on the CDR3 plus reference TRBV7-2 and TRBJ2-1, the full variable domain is GAGVSQSPSNKVTEKGKDVELRCDPISGHTALYWYRQSLGQGLEFLIYFQGNSAPDKSGLPSDRFSAERTGGSVSTLTIQRTQQEDSAVYLCASSYKRGGYNEQFFGPGTRLTVL.

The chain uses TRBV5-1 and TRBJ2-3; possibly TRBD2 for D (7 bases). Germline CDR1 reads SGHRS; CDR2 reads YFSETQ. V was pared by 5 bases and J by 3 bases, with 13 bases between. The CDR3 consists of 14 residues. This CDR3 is CASSKGGGTDTQYF. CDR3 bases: TGCGCCAGCAGTAAGGGGGGGGGAACAGATACGCAGTATTTT. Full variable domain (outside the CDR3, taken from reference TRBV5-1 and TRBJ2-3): KAGVTQTPRYLIKTRGQQVTLSCSPISGHRSVSWYQQTPGQGLQFLFEYFSETQRNKGNFPGRFSGRQFSNSRSEMNVSTLELGDSALYLCASSKGGGTDTQYFGPGTRLTVL.

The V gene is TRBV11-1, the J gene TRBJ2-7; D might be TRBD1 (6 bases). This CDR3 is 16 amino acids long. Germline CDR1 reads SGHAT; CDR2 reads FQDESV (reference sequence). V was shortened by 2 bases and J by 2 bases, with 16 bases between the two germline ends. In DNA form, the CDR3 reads TGTGCCAGCAGCTTACACCCGGGACACGGACCCTACGAGCAGTACTTC. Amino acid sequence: CASSLHPGHGPYEQYF.

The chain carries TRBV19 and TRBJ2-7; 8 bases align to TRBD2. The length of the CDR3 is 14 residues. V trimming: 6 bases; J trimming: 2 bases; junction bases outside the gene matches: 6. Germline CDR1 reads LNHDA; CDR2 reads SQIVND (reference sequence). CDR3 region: CASSPGGLAYEQYF. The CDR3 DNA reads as TGTGCCAGTAGCCCCGGGGGACTAGCCTACGAGCAGTACTTC.

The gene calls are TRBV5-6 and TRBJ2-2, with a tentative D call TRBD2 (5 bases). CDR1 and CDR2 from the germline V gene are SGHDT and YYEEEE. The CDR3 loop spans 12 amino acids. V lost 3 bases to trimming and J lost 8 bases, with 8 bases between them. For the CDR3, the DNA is TGTGCCAGCAGCTGGAGGCAGGGGGAGCTGTTTTTT. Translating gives CASSWRQGELFF.

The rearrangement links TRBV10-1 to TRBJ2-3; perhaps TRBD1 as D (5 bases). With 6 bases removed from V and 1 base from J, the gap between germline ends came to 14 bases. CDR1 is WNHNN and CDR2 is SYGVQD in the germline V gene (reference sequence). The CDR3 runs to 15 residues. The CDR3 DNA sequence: TGCGCCAGCAGCTCAGGGTTACTTGGCACAGATACGCAGTATTTT. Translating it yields CASSSGLLGTDTQYF.